This TCR beta chain was observed in a study of T-cell reconstitution after alpha-beta-depleted transplantation in children. This clonotype has just a few counts. Preparing the TCRbeta library involved the use of unique molecular identifiers. Via MiXCR, TCRdb re-called the PCR reads, giving one row per CDR3 protein. The sample lists about 540,000 distinct CDR3 sequences, about 17% occurring once. Germline CDR1 reads LNHNV; CDR2 reads YYDKDF (reference sequence). The CDR3 covers 20 residues. Trimming removed 1 base from V and 0 bases from J; junction bases left unmatched: 15. This material consisted of PBMCs from the stem cell graft donor, taken from the stem cell graft. The V gene is TRBV15, the J gene TRBJ2-4, with 7 bases identical to TRBD2. The sequence derives from a human donor who donated a stem cell graft to a child with acute lymphoblastic leukemia. The CDR3 here is CATSRGAGETTYLAKNIQYF. The CDR3 DNA reads as TGTGCCACCAGCAGAGGGGCGGGGGAGACGACTTATCTAGCCAAAAACATTCAGTACTTC.